This T cell receptor (beta chain) was obtained from a study of cytomegalovirus exposure and HLA in healthy donors. Study conclusions and caveats: One later analysis reportedly identified an Asian-associated ancestry cluster that showed fewer N-insertions than the approximately 600-donor mean. TCR beta sequences reportedly predicted the HLA-A and HLA-B alleles of most subjects accurately.

With respect to this clone: What it recognizes is unknown.

V lost 3 bases to trimming and J lost 0 bases, with 9 bases between them. The CDR3 is 14 amino acids. The germline CDR1 and CDR2 sequences are KGHSH and LQKENI. PCR amplification relied on 60 Vbeta primers (plus 13 Jbeta primers). The repertoire was sequenced with immunoSEQ multiplex PCR; TCRdb's copy has only in-frame clones and lacks some. This table lists roughly 40,000 clones. The origin of this receptor is a man between 35 and 55 years old in good health and CMV-seropositive. V is TRBV18 and J is TRBJ2-7; D unclear. Sequencing input: PBMCs. Written as DNA, the CDR3 is TGTGCCAGCTCACCCAGCAGGAACTCCTACGAGCAGTACTTC. Protein sequence: CASSPSRNSYEQYF.